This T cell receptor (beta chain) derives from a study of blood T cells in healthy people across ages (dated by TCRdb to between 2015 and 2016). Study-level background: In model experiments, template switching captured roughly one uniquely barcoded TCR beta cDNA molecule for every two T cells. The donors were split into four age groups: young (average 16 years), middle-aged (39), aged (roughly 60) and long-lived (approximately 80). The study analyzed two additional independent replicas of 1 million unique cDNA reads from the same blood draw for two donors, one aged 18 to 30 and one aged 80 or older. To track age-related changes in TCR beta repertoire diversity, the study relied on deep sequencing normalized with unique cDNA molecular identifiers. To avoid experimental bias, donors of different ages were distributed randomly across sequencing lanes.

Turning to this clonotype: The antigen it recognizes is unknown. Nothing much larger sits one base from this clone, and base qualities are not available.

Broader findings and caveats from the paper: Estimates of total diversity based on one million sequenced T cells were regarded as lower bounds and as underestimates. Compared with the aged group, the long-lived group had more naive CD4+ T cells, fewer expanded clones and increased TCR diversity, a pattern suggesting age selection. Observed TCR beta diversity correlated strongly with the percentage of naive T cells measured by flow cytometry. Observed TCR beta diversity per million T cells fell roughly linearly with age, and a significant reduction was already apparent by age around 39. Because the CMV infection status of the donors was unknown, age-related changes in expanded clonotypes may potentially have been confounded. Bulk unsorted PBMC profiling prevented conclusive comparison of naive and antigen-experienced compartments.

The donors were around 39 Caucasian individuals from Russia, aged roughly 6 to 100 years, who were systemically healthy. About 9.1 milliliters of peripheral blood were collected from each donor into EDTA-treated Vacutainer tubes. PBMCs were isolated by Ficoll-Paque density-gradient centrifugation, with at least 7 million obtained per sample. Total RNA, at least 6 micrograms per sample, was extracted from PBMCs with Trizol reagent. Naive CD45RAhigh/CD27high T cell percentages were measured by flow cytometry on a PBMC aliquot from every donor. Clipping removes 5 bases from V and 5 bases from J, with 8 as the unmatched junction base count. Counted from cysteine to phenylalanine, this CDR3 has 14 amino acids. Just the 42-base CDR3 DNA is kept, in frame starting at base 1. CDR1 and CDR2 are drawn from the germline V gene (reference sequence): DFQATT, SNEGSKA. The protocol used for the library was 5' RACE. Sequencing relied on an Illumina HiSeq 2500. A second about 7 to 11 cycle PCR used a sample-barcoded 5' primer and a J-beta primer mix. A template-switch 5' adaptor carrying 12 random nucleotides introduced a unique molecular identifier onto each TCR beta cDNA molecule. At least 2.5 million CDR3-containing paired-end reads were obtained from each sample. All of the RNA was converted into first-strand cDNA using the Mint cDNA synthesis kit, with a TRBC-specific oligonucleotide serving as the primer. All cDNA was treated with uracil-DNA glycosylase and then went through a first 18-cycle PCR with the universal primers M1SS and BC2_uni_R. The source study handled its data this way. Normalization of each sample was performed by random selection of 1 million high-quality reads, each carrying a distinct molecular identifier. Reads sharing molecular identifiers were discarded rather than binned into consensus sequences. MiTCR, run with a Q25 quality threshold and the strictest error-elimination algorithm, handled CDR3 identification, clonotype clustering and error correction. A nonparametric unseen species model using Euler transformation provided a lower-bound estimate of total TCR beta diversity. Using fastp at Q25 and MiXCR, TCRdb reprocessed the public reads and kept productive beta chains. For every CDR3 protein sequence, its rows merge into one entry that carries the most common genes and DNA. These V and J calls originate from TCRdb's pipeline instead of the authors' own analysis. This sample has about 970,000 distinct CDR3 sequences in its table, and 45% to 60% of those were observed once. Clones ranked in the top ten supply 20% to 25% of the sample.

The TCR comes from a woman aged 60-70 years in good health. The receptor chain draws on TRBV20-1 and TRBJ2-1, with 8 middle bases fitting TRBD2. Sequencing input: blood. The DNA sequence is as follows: TGCAGTGCTCATAGCGGGATTCGAGACAATGAGCAGTTCTTC. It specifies CSAHSGIRDNEQFF.